The sequence of this T cell receptor (beta chain) was determined in a study of shared clonotypes between healthy human individuals. Study-wide findings and caveats: Genetic and exposure-history diversity was limited by the small donor number.

A note on this clone: Its specificity is not known.

The table came from immunoSEQ multiplex PCR; TCRdb's copy has only in-frame clones and leaves some out. The repertoire holds about 2,100,000 clones, with approximately 94% as singletons. The ends lost 5 bases at V and 5 bases at J; junction bases unmatched: 3. The CDR3 loop spans 15 amino acids. Germline V lookup: CDR1 SEHNR, CDR2 FQNEAQ (reference sequence). CD8 cells classed as naive were CD45RO-negative and positively selected for CCR7, excluding terminally differentiated effector memory CD45RA+ cells. The receptor's source is a man aged 18 to 29 in good health. Some clones in this sample may be carry-over from other donors' samples. This chain connects TRBV7-9 to TRBJ1-4, with 12 bases identical to TRBD1. Sequencing input: naive CD8+ T cells from PBMCs. This CDR3 is CASSGTGGSNEKLFF. In DNA, the CDR3 is TGTGCCAGCAGCGGGACAGGGGGCTCGAATGAAAAACTGTTTTTT.